These T cell receptor beta chains were read from a single sample in a study of cytomegalovirus exposure and HLA in healthy donors. The data were produced by immunoSEQ multiplex PCR, yet TCRdb's version contains in-frame clones alone and is incomplete. Among 50,000 to 55,000 clones listed, 81% were seen once. The specimen was PBMCs. Source of these receptors: a boy aged 5-17 years in good health and CMV-seropositive. Each CDR3 is given with its conserved first and last residue. Fields, in order: J gene, D gene, clone size, V gene, CDR3 DNA, CDR3 protein. The D gene is left open where the match is weak. Where a row states a size, it is once, few, many or the class of an expanded clone; other rows omit it.

j_call: TRBJ1-3
d_call: NA
clone_size: NA
v_call: TRBV2
cdr3_nt: TGTGCCACCAACTCTGGAAACACCATATATTTT
cdr3_aa: CATNSGNTIYF

j_call: TRBJ2-5
d_call: TRBD2
clone_size: NA
v_call: TRBV7-9
cdr3_nt: TGTGCCAGCAGCTTAACTGGCGGGGGGGCTTTCCAAGAGACCCAGTACTTC
cdr3_aa: CASSLTGGGAFQETQYF

j_call: TRBJ2-2
d_call: TRBD1
clone_size: NA
v_call: TRBV7-2
cdr3_nt: TGTGCCAGCAGCTTAGTTCCACAGGGGAAGGCCGGGGAGCTGTTTTTT
cdr3_aa: CASSLVPQGKAGELFF

j_call: TRBJ2-2
d_call: TRBD1
clone_size: once
v_call: TRBV5-1
cdr3_nt: TGCGCCAGCAGCCCCAGGGGGTTAGGCAACACCGGGGAGCTGTTTTTT
cdr3_aa: CASSPRGLGNTGELFF

j_call: TRBJ2-3
d_call: TRBD2
clone_size: NA
v_call: TRBV28
cdr3_nt: TGTGCCAGCGGCGGGGGGGCCCTTTCGGGCACAGATACGCAGTATTTT
cdr3_aa: CASGGGALSGTDTQYF

j_call: TRBJ1-3
d_call: NA
clone_size: NA
v_call: TRBV5-4
cdr3_nt: TGTGCCAGCAGCTTCGAGACATCTGGAAACACCATATATTTT
cdr3_aa: CASSFETSGNTIYF

j_call: TRBJ2-1
d_call: TRBD2
clone_size: NA
v_call: TRBV4-2
cdr3_nt: TGTGCCAGTCGGCGGGGGGCGGACAAATCCTACAATGAGCAGTTCTTC
cdr3_aa: CASRRGADKSYNEQFF

j_call: TRBJ2-3
d_call: NA
clone_size: NA
v_call: TRBV6-5
cdr3_nt: TGTGCCAGCAGTTACGAGGAGACAGATACGCAGTATTTT
cdr3_aa: CASSYEETDTQYF

j_call: TRBJ1-5
d_call: NA
clone_size: few
v_call: TRBV6-1
cdr3_nt: TGTGCCAGCGAGGTCGGGAGCAATCAGCCCCAGCATTTT
cdr3_aa: CASEVGSNQPQHF

j_call: TRBJ2-2
d_call: NA
clone_size: NA
v_call: TRBV7-9
cdr3_nt: TGTGCCAGCAGCCGGGGACTGAACACCGGGGAGCTGTTTTTT
cdr3_aa: CASSRGLNTGELFF

j_call: TRBJ2-2
d_call: NA
clone_size: few
v_call: TRBV29-1
cdr3_nt: TGCAGCGTTGGAGGGCCGGGGGAGCTGTTTTTT
cdr3_aa: CSVGGPGELFF

j_call: TRBJ1-1
d_call: NA
clone_size: NA
v_call: TRBV6-1
cdr3_nt: TGTGCCAGCAGGGTTACATGGAACACTGAAGCTTTCTTT
cdr3_aa: CASRVTWNTEAFF

j_call: TRBJ1-5
d_call: NA
clone_size: NA
v_call: TRBV19
cdr3_nt: TGTGCCAGTAGTGAAAAACCCTGGGCGGGCAGCAATCAGCCCCAGCATTTT
cdr3_aa: CASSEKPWAGSNQPQHF

j_call: TRBJ2-3
d_call: NA
clone_size: NA
v_call: TRBV5-1
cdr3_nt: TGCGCCAGCAGCTACGGACTCCCGGGAACAGATACGCAGTATTTT
cdr3_aa: CASSYGLPGTDTQYF

j_call: TRBJ1-1
d_call: NA
clone_size: NA
v_call: TRBV5-1
cdr3_nt: TGCGCCAGCAGCTTGGAGAACCTAAGGGGCACTGAAGCTTTCTTT
cdr3_aa: CASSLENLRGTEAFF

j_call: TRBJ1-2
d_call: NA
clone_size: NA
v_call: TRBV4-2
cdr3_nt: TGTGCCAGCAGCCAAGATGTGGTATCTTCTGGCCCCAACTATGGCTACACCTTC
cdr3_aa: CASSQDVVSSGPNYGYTF

j_call: TRBJ1-2
d_call: NA
clone_size: once
v_call: TRBV7-2
cdr3_nt: TGTGCCAGCAGCTTAGCATACCGGGACTGGTATGGCTACACCTTC
cdr3_aa: CASSLAYRDWYGYTF

j_call: TRBJ1-2
d_call: NA
clone_size: NA
v_call: TRBV5-1
cdr3_nt: TGCGCCAGCAGCTTGGGTTTGCCGACTTATGGCTACACCTTC
cdr3_aa: CASSLGLPTYGYTF

j_call: TRBJ2-2
d_call: NA
clone_size: NA
v_call: TRBV6-4
cdr3_nt: TGTGCCAGCAGTCAGGGCAGCGGGGAGCTGTTTTTT
cdr3_aa: CASSQGSGELFF

j_call: TRBJ2-5
d_call: NA
clone_size: NA
v_call: TRBV5-1
cdr3_nt: TGCGCCAGCAGCTTAGGCACCCCGGGTCAAGAGACCCAGTACTTC
cdr3_aa: CASSLGTPGQETQYF

j_call: TRBJ1-4
d_call: TRBD1
clone_size: NA
v_call: TRBV7-9
cdr3_nt: TGTGCCAGCAGCCCCCCCCGTGGGGGACAGGGAGAAAAACTGTTTTTT
cdr3_aa: CASSPPRGGQGEKLFF

j_call: TRBJ1-2
d_call: NA
clone_size: NA
v_call: TRBV25-1
cdr3_nt: TGTGCCAGCAGTGCTTCGGGAGAAAGGAGCAAGCTTTATGGCTACACCTTC
cdr3_aa: CASSASGERSKLYGYTF

j_call: TRBJ2-3
d_call: TRBD1
clone_size: NA
v_call: TRBV5-4
cdr3_nt: TGTGCCAGCAGCGACCGGGACAGGACAGATACGCAGTATTTT
cdr3_aa: CASSDRDRTDTQYF

j_call: TRBJ2-1
d_call: NA
clone_size: NA
v_call: TRBV19
cdr3_nt: TGTGCCAGTAGTACTGACTCCGACTCCTACAATGAGCAGTTCTTC
cdr3_aa: CASSTDSDSYNEQFF

j_call: TRBJ1-1
d_call: NA
clone_size: NA
v_call: TRBV11-1
cdr3_nt: TGTGCCAGCAGCTTTATCACAGGCTCCAGGGCTGAAGCTTTCTTT
cdr3_aa: CASSFITGSRAEAFF